This TCR beta chain is from a study of tissue T cells after allogeneic stem cell transplantation. Study-level findings and limits: Only a limited share of tissue TCRs appeared in blood or spleen. Sampling depth was limited, and the cohort was small and clinically varied.

TCRbeta CDR3 was sequenced at survey depth with template counts. Sequencing used immunoSEQ multiplex PCR; TCRdb keeps in-frame clones, though not all of them. The sample yields 2,500 to 3,500 clones, almost 50% seen once. This CDR3 is 14 amino acids long. Germline CDR1 is MSHET and CDR2 is SYDVDS. V was trimmed by 1 base and J by 3 bases, leaving 9 bases between them. Described time point: mouse harvest day 14 after allogeneic transplant. The graft held 10^6 splenic CD5+ T cells and 10^7 T-cell-depleted bone marrow cells. Tissues came from B6→BALB/c major-mismatch GVHD mice at day 7 or 14. As to this clone: The antigen is unknown. Gene names are the mouse ones. The read stops 1 residue short of the end of the CDR3; the missing end is completed from the germline J gene.

The source is a female BALB/c mouse given C57BL/6 T cells with graft-versus-host disease after an allogeneic hematopoietic cell transplant. Sample: gut tissue. V gene TRBV29 combines with J gene TRBJ1-1, with a possible D match to TRBD1 (6 bases). The CDR3 loop is CASSLFRGDTEVFF. The CDR3 DNA, read in part, is TGTGCTAGCAGTTTATTCAGGGGAGACACAGAAGTCTTC.